This TCR beta chain is from a study of technical replicates of blood from several donors. Clones were sequenced by immunoSEQ multiplex PCR, and TCRdb holds only the in-frame ones, with some missing. The table includes 75,000 or so clones, 85% to 95% detected once. Between the trimmed V and J ends, which lost 0 bases and 1 base, there was a span of 8 bases. Germline V gene sequence: CDR1 SGHRS, CDR2 YFSETQ. The CDR3 is 15 residues long. This clone appeared a single time. The specimen sequenced was T cells isolated from PBMCs. The receptor was derived from a human donor in good health. This chain connects TRBV5-1 to TRBJ2-1; a possible D gene is TRBD2 (6 bases). Here the CDR3 reads CASSLGSGSYNEQFF. CDR3 sequence (DNA): TGCGCCAGCAGCTTGGGTAGCGGTTCCTACAATGAGCAGTTCTTC.